The 30 T cell receptor beta chains presented below share a single source sample, sequenced in a study of shared clonotypes between healthy human individuals. The assay was immunoSEQ multiplex PCR, and TCRdb's table has in-frame clones only and misses some. The repertoire holds some 2,500,000 clones, with just under 95% as singletons. The sample was naive CD4+ T cells from PBMCs. Sample subset: CD45RA+ positively selected. The receptors were sampled from a young man in good health. Some clones in this sample may be carry-over from other donors' samples.

J is TRBJ2-5 and V is TRBV29-1, with a possible D match to TRBD1 (5 bases). The CDR3 is 12 amino acids. Trimming shortened V by 5 bases and J by 1 base, and 8 bases separated the two germline ends. The germline CDR1 and CDR2 sequences are SQVTM and ANQGSEA. The DNA of the CDR3 is TGCAGCGTTAAGGGGTCCCAAGAGACCCAGTACTTC. Its translation is CSVKGSQETQYF.

The chain is built from TRBV4-1 and TRBJ2-2, with 8 nucleotides matching TRBD2. Trimming removed 3 bases from V and 4 bases from J; junction bases left unmatched: 4. From germline, CDR1 is MGHRA and CDR2 YSYEKL. CDR3 length: 15 residues. The CDR3 nucleotides are TGCGCCAGCAGCCACGGGAGGGCCGTCACCGGGGAGCTGTTTTTT. Translating it yields CASSHGRAVTGELFF.

The V call is TRBV5-1, the J call TRBJ1-1; TRBD1 agrees at 7 bases. This CDR3 contains 15 residues. The ends lost 4 bases at V and 1 base at J; junction bases unmatched: 7. CDR1 SGHRS and CDR2 YFSETQ come from the germline V gene. The CDR3 is CASSTDRPPNTEAFF. The CDR3 nucleotides are TGCGCCAGCAGCACGGACAGGCCCCCGAACACTGAAGCTTTCTTT.

This clone has more than one count but fewer than ten. Other DNA variants within this sample encode the same CDR3. The chain employs TRBV5-1 and TRBJ2-3; D gene ambiguous. The CDR3 is made up of 13 amino acids. Germline V lookup: CDR1 SGHRS, CDR2 YFSETQ. V was trimmed by 0 bases and J by 3 bases, leaving 5 bases between them. The CDR3 DNA is TGCGCCAGCAGCTTGGGGCAGACAGATACGCAGTATTTT. Protein: CASSLGQTDTQYF.

The rearrangement uses TRBV28 and TRBJ2-7; the D gene is possibly TRBD1 (6 bases). Trimming cost V 4 bases and J 5 bases, with 12 bases left between them. The CDR3 length is 13 residues. Germline V lookup: CDR1 MDHEN, CDR2 SYDVKM. The CDR3, as DNA: TGTGCCAGCAGTTCACAGGGATTGCACGAGCAGTACTTC. This sequence encodes CASSSQGLHEQYF.

The chain couples TRBV19 to TRBJ2-7; D remains unclear. Germline values: CDR1 LNHDA, CDR2 SQIVND (reference sequence). V dropped 8 bases and J dropped 3 bases, with 14 bases sitting between them. The CDR3 has 13 amino acids. The CDR3 here is CASRPGYDYEQYF. CDR3 sequence (DNA): TGTGCCAGTCGCCCGGGCTATGACTACGAGCAGTACTTC.

The chain joins TRBV4-1 to TRBJ2-7, with D possibly TRBD1 on 6 matching bases. Trimming took off 1 base at V and 0 bases at J, with 10 bases between the two ends. Germline-derived CDR1 and CDR2 are MGHRA and YSYEKL. This CDR3 spans 15 amino acids. In DNA, the CDR3 is TGCGCCAGCAGCCAAGTCCAGGGGAGCTCCTACGAGCAGTACTTC. This sequence encodes CASSQVQGSSYEQYF.

The rearrangement joins TRBV4-2 to TRBJ2-7; 12 bases agree with TRBD2. The V gene end was trimmed by 4 bases and the J gene end by 4 bases; junction bases not matched to a gene: 8. This CDR3 comprises 16 residues. Germline V gene data show CDR1 as LGHNA and CDR2 as YNFKEQ. In DNA form, the CDR3 reads TGTGCCAGCAGCCGAGGACTAGCGGGGAGAACATACGAGCAGTACTTC. Translated, it gives CASSRGLAGRTYEQYF.

The chain links TRBV5-8 to TRBJ1-1; D is ambiguous. The CDR3 contains 12 residues. Per germline, CDR1 SGHTS and CDR2 YDEGEE. V lost 4 bases and J 6 bases, leaving 10 bases between the germline ends. The CDR3 is CASSPEVAEAFF. The CDR3 DNA reads as TGTGCCAGCAGCCCGGAGGTCGCTGAAGCTTTCTTT.

V usage is TRBV7-9 and J usage is TRBJ1-1; D possibly corresponds to TRBD1 (5 bases). CDR1 is SEHNR, CDR2 FQNEAQ, per germline (reference sequence). V was trimmed by 8 bases and J by 1 base, leaving 14 bases between them. CDR3 length: 14 residues. The CDR3 loop reads CASQYSGGNTEAFF. CDR3 in DNA: TGTGCCAGCCAATATTCGGGGGGGAACACTGAAGCTTTCTTT. Looking up the rest from reference TRBV7-9 and TRBJ1-1 gives the full variable domain: DTGVSQNPRHKITKRGQNVTFRCDPISEHNRLYWYRQTLGQGPEFLTYFQNEAQLEKSRLLSDRFSAERPKGSFSTLEIQRTEQGDSAMYLCASQYSGGNTEAFFGQGTRLTVV.

In its sample, this clone was seen a few times. The chain uses TRBV7-9 and TRBJ1-1; 7 positions agree with TRBD1. The J segment lost 3 bases and the V segment lost 1 base, leaving 8 bases of the junction unmatched. Germline V gene sequence: CDR1 SEHNR, CDR2 FQNEAQ (reference sequence). This CDR3 has 16 amino acids. The CDR3 coding sequence is TGTGCCAGCAGCTTAGTTCCTGACAGGGCGGACACTGAAGCTTTCTTT. This encodes CASSLVPDRADTEAFF.

Regarding this clone: The sample holds other DNA sequences that translate to the same CDR3. The chain couples TRBV11-3 to TRBJ2-7; 7 bases line up with TRBD1. This CDR3 region has 13 residues. The trim removed 5 bases at V and 3 bases at J, leaving 4 bases unmatched. Germline CDR1 is SGHNT and CDR2 is YENEEA. The CDR3 spells CASSPGTDYEQYF. DNA for the CDR3: TGTGCCAGCAGCCCCGGGACAGACTACGAGCAGTACTTC.

This clone was picked up one time. The J gene is TRBJ2-7, the V gene TRBV28, with a possible D match to TRBD2 (5 bases). The V gene's germline CDR1 is MDHEN and CDR2 SYDVKM. The CDR3 totals 15 residues. Trimming pared 6 bases from V and 0 bases from J, leaving 15 bases between. CDR3 protein: CASSGGPRTSYEQYF. Written as DNA, the CDR3 is TGTGCCAGCAGCGGAGGTCCCCGTACCTCCTACGAGCAGTACTTC.

This clone was found once. The chain is built from TRBV18 and TRBJ2-1, with D possibly being TRBD1 or TRBD2 (6 bases each). Trimming took 7 bases from V and 6 from J, leaving 19 bases between them. This CDR3 has 15 residues. Germline CDR1 KGHSH, CDR2 LQKENI. Written as DNA, the CDR3 is TGTGCCAGCTGGGAAGGGGGGCCCCGGAGCAATGAGCAGTTCTTC. Its translation: CASWEGGPRSNEQFF.

This clone was picked up one time. This chain uses TRBV4-2 with TRBJ2-6; 7 positions match TRBD1. V was pared by 0 bases and J by 4 bases, with 3 bases of the junction left unmatched. This CDR3 is 16 amino acids long. Germline CDR1 is LGHNA and CDR2 is YNFKEQ. CDR3 sequence (DNA): TGTGCCAGCAGCCAAGACAGGGGGTGGGGGGCCAACGTCCTGACTTTC. This codes for CASSQDRGWGANVLTF.

This clone was observed once. The chain links TRBV2 to TRBJ2-7; 10 bases are a match to TRBD2. CDR1 and CDR2 (germline): SNHLY, FYNNEI. With V trimmed by 5 bases and J by 5 bases, 6 bases remained unmatched. The CDR3 has 14 residues. CDR3 residues: CASSPGTSADEQYF. The DNA for the CDR3 is TGTGCCAGCAGTCCAGGGACTAGCGCGGACGAGCAGTACTTC.

This clone turned up a few times. V is TRBV27 and J is TRBJ1-5; D call uncertain. The germline V gene has CDR1 MNHEY and CDR2 SMNVEV (reference sequence). The CDR3 spans 13 residues. Trimming removed 4 bases from V and 9 bases from J, with 13 bases in between. The CDR3 sequence is CASSSRDTTPQHF. Here the CDR3 DNA reads TGTGCCAGCAGTTCCCGAGACACGACGCCCCAGCATTTT.

The chain joins TRBV7-9 to TRBJ2-5, with a tentative D call TRBD2 (5 bases). In germline, CDR1 is SEHNR, CDR2 FQNEAQ (reference sequence). Trimming removed 5 bases from V and 5 bases from J, with 24 bases in between. CDR3 length equals 17 residues. The CDR3 DNA reads as TGTGCCAGCAGCCGCCGACGCGATAGAACTAGTTTCGAGACCCAGTACTTC. This sequence encodes CASSRRRDRTSFETQYF.

V gene TRBV10-3 combines with J gene TRBJ2-6; the D gene is possibly TRBD1 (6 bases). This CDR3 spans 15 amino acids. Trimming took off 4 bases at V and 1 base at J, with 8 bases between the two ends. Per germline, CDR1 ENHRY and CDR2 SYGVKD. The DNA of the CDR3 is TGTGCCATCAGTGCTACAGGGTCTGGGGCCAACGTCCTGACTTTC. The encoded protein is CAISATGSGANVLTF.

This sequence joins TRBV11-2 and TRBJ1-1, with unresolved D. CDR3 size: 15 residues. Germline loops: CDR1 SGHAT, CDR2 FQNNGV. Trimming took 0 bases from V and 1 from J, leaving 9 bases between them. The CDR3 spells CASSLDHGKNTEAFF. CDR3 in DNA: TGTGCCAGCAGCTTAGATCACGGCAAGAACACTGAAGCTTTCTTT.

The CDR3 sequence: CASSLIPGLQGYTF. The CDR3 DNA reads TGTGCCAGCAGTTTAATTCCCGGGTTACAGGGCTACACCTTC. The V gene is TRBV28, the J gene TRBJ1-2; D not resolved. CDR1 MDHEN and CDR2 SYDVKM come from the germline V gene. There are 14 residues in the CDR3. Trimming shortened V by 2 bases and J by 8 bases, and 15 bases separated the two germline ends.

With respect to this clone: This specimen includes other DNA sequences encoding the same CDR3. This rearrangement joins TRBV19 to TRBJ1-2, with D perhaps TRBD1 (6 bases). The CDR3 contains 12 residues. V was cut by 6 bases and J by 3 bases, with 8 bases left in between. The V gene's germline CDR1 is LNHDA and CDR2 SQIVND (reference sequence). The CDR3 DNA is TGTGCCAGTAGCCCAGGGGACTATGGCTACACCTTC. Its translation: CASSPGDYGYTF. Drawing the rest from reference TRBV19 and TRBJ1-2, the complete variable domain is DGGITQSPKYLFRKEGQNVTLSCEQNLNHDAMYWYRQDPGQGLRLIYYSQIVNDFQKGDIAEGYSVSREKKESFPLTVTSAQKNPTAFYLCASSPGDYGYTFGSGTRLTVV.

The chain links TRBV7-2 to TRBJ2-1; 10 positions match TRBD2. V lost 5 bases, J lost 6 bases, and 7 bases stayed unmatched. This CDR3 contains 15 residues. Germline-derived CDR1 and CDR2 are SGHTA and FQGNSA. The chain's CDR3 is CASSLSGRVPNEQFF. The CDR3, as DNA: TGTGCCAGCAGCCTCAGCGGGAGGGTCCCCAATGAGCAGTTCTTC. The entire variable domain, with the rest obtained from reference TRBV7-2 and TRBJ2-1, is as follows: GAGVSQSPSNKVTEKGKDVELRCDPISGHTALYWYRQSLGQGLEFLIYFQGNSAPDKSGLPSDRFSAERTGGSVSTLTIQRTQQEDSAVYLCASSLSGRVPNEQFFGPGTRLTVL.

The rearrangement uses TRBV10-3 and TRBJ2-7, with a tentative D call TRBD1 (6 bases). There are 13 residues in the CDR3. Trimming removed 7 bases from V and 0 bases from J, with 10 bases in between. The germline gives CDR1 ENHRY, CDR2 SYGVKD. CDR3 DNA: TGTGCCATCACGGACAGTCTCTCCTACGAGCAGTACTTC. Its translation: CAITDSLSYEQYF.

This chain connects TRBV10-3 to TRBJ2-1; 9 bases map to TRBD1. The J segment lost 8 bases and the V segment lost 6 bases, leaving 8 bases of the junction unmatched. CDR3 length: 14 residues. From germline, CDR1 is ENHRY and CDR2 SYGVKD. The CDR3 spells CAIRTGGKEDEQFF. Here the CDR3 DNA reads TGTGCCATCAGGACAGGGGGAAAGGAGGATGAGCAGTTCTTC.

The CDR3 DNA is TGTGCCAGCAGCTTAAACCGCGCCCTAAACAATGAGCAGTTCTTC. It encodes CASSLNRALNNEQFF. The chain couples TRBV7-2 to TRBJ2-1; D not resolved. The V gene's germline CDR1 is SGHTA and CDR2 FQGNSA. Trimming removed 2 bases from V and 5 bases from J, with 13 bases in between. This CDR3 is built from 15 residues. Variable domain in full (rest from reference TRBV7-2 and TRBJ2-1): GAGVSQSPSNKVTEKGKDVELRCDPISGHTALYWYRQSLGQGLEFLIYFQGNSAPDKSGLPSDRFSAERTGGSVSTLTIQRTQQEDSAVYLCASSLNRALNNEQFFGPGTRLTVL.

This chain joins TRBV28 and TRBJ2-1; tentative D call: TRBD2 (5 bases). The CDR3 has 15 residues. V dropped 5 bases and J dropped 0 bases, with 11 bases sitting between them. Germline-derived CDR1 and CDR2 are MDHEN and SYDVKM. The chain's CDR3 is CASSGPGSSYNEQFF. The CDR3 DNA sequence: TGTGCCAGCAGTGGTCCTGGGAGCTCCTACAATGAGCAGTTCTTC.

The chain has TRBV5-1 and TRBJ2-1; D unresolved. Germline V lookup: CDR1 SGHRS, CDR2 YFSETQ. V lost 4 bases and J 9 bases, leaving 17 bases between the germline ends. CDR3 length: 14 amino acids. In nucleotides, the CDR3 is TGCGCCAGCAGCAAACAGCTCACCCTCGGTGAGCAGTTCTTC. Protein sequence: CASSKQLTLGEQFF.

Concerning this clone itself: Other DNA variants within this sample encode the same CDR3. The chain recombines TRBV18 with TRBJ2-7; D is unclear. CDR1 and CDR2 from the germline V gene are KGHSH and LQKENI. Deletions cut 3 bases from V and 0 bases from J, with 3 bases between. The CDR3 totals 12 residues. The chain's CDR3 is CASSPGSYEQYF. DNA for the CDR3: TGTGCCAGCTCACCCGGCTCCTACGAGCAGTACTTC.

This rearrangement joins TRBV7-2 to TRBJ2-1; 8 nucleotides align to TRBD2. The V segment lost 2 bases and the J segment 7 bases; nucleotides outside the gene matches: 4. CDR1 and CDR2 from the germline V gene are SGHTA and FQGNSA. The CDR3 is 14 amino acids. In nucleotides, the CDR3 is TGTGCCAGCAGCTTACAAGCTAGCGGGAATGAGCAGTTCTTC. Protein product: CASSLQASGNEQFF.